This record concerns one T cell receptor (beta chain) sequence. These data originate in a study of cytomegalovirus exposure and HLA in healthy donors. On the study more broadly: The study's early data release held about 85 million unique TCRs from HLA-typed donors.

The PCR was carried out with 60 Vbeta primers and 13 Jbeta primers. Using immunoSEQ multiplex PCR, the repertoire was profiled, and TCRdb retains in-frame clones only, with some absent. This sample has about 180,000 clones, with 80% found just once. There are 18 residues in the CDR3. Trimming pared 0 bases from V and 6 bases from J, leaving 24 bases between. Looked up from germline, CDR1 is SGDLS and CDR2 is YYNGEE. The J gene is TRBJ1-2, the V gene TRBV9; weak D call: TRBD1 (6 bases). Sequencing input: PBMCs. This clonotype was sampled from a man aged 35 to 55 in good health and CMV-seronegative. The CDR3 region is CASSVEIGGPQQMDGYTF. CDR3 DNA sequence: TGTGCCAGCAGCGTAGAGATAGGGGGACCCCAGCAAATGGATGGCTACACCTTC.